These 13 T cell receptor beta chains originate from one sample sequenced in a study of T cells after yellow fever vaccination. TCRdb recomputed calls from the 5' RACE reads with MiXCR, one row per CDR3 protein. The sample shows some 390,000 distinct CDR3 sequences, 6.2% of them seen only once. The sample here was PBMCs, taken 5 days after the yellow fever booster vaccination. These receptors originate from a young man who received the YFV17D yellow fever vaccine.

The CDR3 reads CASSLLAEDYEQYF. CDR3 sequence (DNA): TGTGCCAGCAGTTTACTAGCGGAAGACTACGAGCAGTACTTC. V gene TRBV28 combines with J gene TRBJ2-7; TRBD2 matches at 7 bases. Per the germline V gene, CDR1 is MDHEN and CDR2 is SYDVKM. V shed 2 bases and J 3 bases; nucleotides not matched to a gene: 4. The CDR3 consists of 14 residues.

In its sample, this clonotype was seen many times. This chain connects TRBV5-6 to TRBJ2-7, with TRBD1 matching over 11 bases. The junction had 3 bases not matched to a gene; V was cut back by 4 bases and J by 3 bases. Germline-derived CDR1 and CDR2 are SGHDT and YYEEEE. The CDR3 totals 14 residues. The chain's CDR3 is CASSPGTGGYEQYF. The CDR3 region has the DNA TGTGCCAGCAGCCCTGGGACAGGGGGCTACGAGCAGTACTTC.

The rearrangement uses TRBV19 and TRBJ2-4; TRBD1 agrees at 8 bases. The ends lost 4 bases at V and 8 bases at J; junction bases unmatched: 7. This CDR3 comprises 14 residues. Germline V gene lookup returns CDR1 LNHDA and CDR2 SQIVND (reference sequence). CDR3 coding DNA: TGTGCCAGTAGTAGTGGGCGGACAGGGTACATTCAGTACTTC. As protein: CASSSGRTGYIQYF.

In its sample, this clonotype was seen a few times. V gene TRBV4-1 combines with J gene TRBJ1-1; D is undetermined. Germline-derived CDR1 and CDR2 are MGHRA and YSYEKL. This CDR3 spans 15 amino acids. V was cut by 4 bases and J by 0 bases, with 12 bases left in between. CDR3 coding DNA: TGCGCCAGCAGCCGGCAGAATTCCCTGAACACTGAAGCTTTCTTT. Protein product: CASSRQNSLNTEAFF.

This clonotype occurred many times. The chain combines TRBV29-1 with TRBJ2-1, with D possibly being TRBD2 (6 bases). Trimming removed 1 base at V and 11 bases at J, with 9 bases between. CDR3 length: 11 amino acids. Germline V gene sequence: CDR1 SQVTM, CDR2 ANQGSEA. CDR3 sequence (DNA): TGCAGCGTTGAAGGGGGGGTGAAGCAGTTCTTC. It is translated as CSVEGGVKQFF.

This clonotype was seen a few times. The chain recombines TRBV12-3 or TRBV12-4 with TRBJ1-4, with unresolved D. There are 14 residues in the CDR3. The germline V and J ends were trimmed by 3 bases and 0 bases, with 5 bases remaining between them. CDR3 DNA: TGTGCCAGCAGTTTTTCCGCAACTAATGAAAAACTGTTTTTT. Amino acid sequence: CASSFSATNEKLFF.

Of note for this clonotype: At one of its ends the junction is not consistent with the germline gene, which may arise from a read error. V and J are TRBV20-1 and TRBJ2-5, with 8 bases that match TRBD1. This CDR3 region has 10 residues. CDR1 and CDR2 from the germline V gene are DFQATT and SNEGSKA (reference sequence). The CDR3 nucleotides read TGCAGTGCTAGAGGAGACAGGGGCTCCTTC. This gives the protein CSARGDRGSF.

This clonotype has ten or more counts. V usage is TRBV2 and J usage is TRBJ2-3, with 7 positions matching TRBD2. The CDR3 length is 15 residues. Germline V gene data show CDR1 as SNHLY and CDR2 as FYNNEI. J was trimmed by 4 bases and V by 3 bases; bases with no gene match: 7. The CDR3 sequence: CASSDQGGAADTQYF. In nucleotides, the CDR3 is TGTGCCAGCAGTGACCAGGGAGGGGCGGCAGATACGCAGTATTTT.

This clonotype turned up a few times. This CDR3 reads CSARVPGYQETQYF. The CDR3 DNA reads TGCAGTGCTAGAGTTCCAGGGTACCAAGAGACCCAGTACTTC. The V and J genes are TRBV20-1 and TRBJ2-5, with TRBD1 as a possible D gene (5 bases). The CDR3 contains 14 residues. Deletions cut 1 base from V and 0 bases from J, with 9 bases between. CDR1 and CDR2 (germline): DFQATT, SNEGSKA (reference sequence).

The V and J genes are TRBV28 and TRBJ2-3, with TRBD1 matching over 8 bases. The germline V gene has CDR1 MDHEN and CDR2 SYDVKM. This CDR3 contains 15 residues. The trim removed 5 bases at V and 0 bases at J, leaving 4 bases unmatched. The CDR3 DNA sequence: TGTGCCAGCAGTGGGACAGGAACTAGCACAGATACGCAGTATTTT. Protein: CASSGTGTSTDTQYF.

This clonotype was recorded many times. The gene calls are TRBV12-3 or TRBV12-4 and TRBJ1-1, with D uncertain. V shed 7 bases and J shed 4 bases, with 10 bases lying between them. CDR3 length: 12 amino acids. The CDR3 reads CASNLLGTEAFF. The CDR3 nucleotides read TGTGCCAGCAACCTCCTGGGCACTGAAGCTTTCTTT.

This clonotype has only a few counts. V is TRBV18 and J is TRBJ2-2, with 10 bases lining up with TRBD1. The CDR3 runs 16 residues. Germline V gene lookup returns CDR1 KGHSH and CDR2 LQKENI. V shed 3 bases and J 8 bases; nucleotides not matched to a gene: 9. The CDR3: CASSPPDRGRKGELFF. The CDR3 region has the DNA TGTGCCAGCTCACCGCCCGACAGGGGGCGAAAAGGGGAGCTGTTTTTT. The entire variable domain, with the rest obtained from reference TRBV18 and TRBJ2-2, is as follows: NAGVMQNPRHLVRRRGQEARLRCSPMKGHSHVYWYRQLPEEGLKFMVYLQKENIIDESGMPKERFSAEFPKEGPSILRIQQVVRGDSAAYFCASSPPDRGRKGELFFGEGSRLTVL.

In this sample, this clonotype turned up a few times. This chain links TRBV6-2 or TRBV6-3 with TRBJ2-7, with D possibly TRBD2 on 6 matching bases. Germline CDR1 reads MNHEY; CDR2 reads SVGEGT. The CDR3 has 17 amino acids. Trimming removed 2 bases from V and 0 bases from J, with 17 bases in between. The CDR3 reads CASSYPPGGLLSYEQYF. CDR3 DNA sequence: TGTGCCAGCAGTTACCCCCCCGGGGGACTCCTCTCCTACGAGCAGTACTTC.